This T cell receptor beta chain was identified during a study of T cell responses to AZD1222 COVID-19 vaccine. Study-level information: Pooling was applied to second doses at about 4 or about 12 weeks. Findings and limits, study-wide: Most donors were white British, females outnumbered males, and clonal diversity was possibly underestimated. The peak T cell response came first, and repertoires were sampled only after it.

In germline, CDR1 is SGDLS, CDR2 YYNGEE. V lost 0 bases to trimming and J lost 1 base, with 8 bases between them. The CDR3 is made up of 15 amino acids. TCRdb's copy holds only in-frame clones and misses some; the assay was immunoSEQ multiplex PCR. The sample records roughly 150,000 clones, roughly 84% being singletons. Points on this clone: The antigen is not known.

The gene calls are TRBV9 and TRBJ2-1, with D perhaps TRBD1 (5 bases). The material was peripheral blood, obtained on day 0 of AZD1222 vaccination. The TCR originated in an adult in good health. CDR3 in DNA: TGTGCCAGCAGCGTAGATCAGGGATCCTACAATGAGCAGTTCTTC. This encodes CASSVDQGSYNEQFF.